Shown below are 15 T cell receptor beta chains from a single sample sequenced in a study of spatial heterogeneity in lung cancer. Findings and limits, study-wide: Within tumors, counts of expanded alpha and beta TCRs tracked tumor mutation counts.

Time point of the sample: sample taken at primary tumor resection. These receptors are not linked to any known antigen. One entry per CDR3 protein, called by TCRdb with MiXCR from the 5' RACE reads. The sample carries 20,000 to 25,000 distinct CDR3 sequences, 8.8% recorded once. This specimen was lung tumor tissue, taken at surgery. These TCRs come from a male donor with early-stage non-small cell lung cancer.

At least ten counts were recorded for this clonotype. This chain links TRBV28 with TRBJ1-4, with 10 bases that match TRBD1. With V trimmed by 5 bases and J by 6 bases, 3 bases remained unmatched. Germline V gene lookup returns CDR1 MDHEN and CDR2 SYDVKM. CDR3 size: 14 residues. DNA for the CDR3: TGTGCCAGCAGTCTCGGACAGGGGGATGAAAAACTGTTTTTT. Residues: CASSLGQGDEKLFF.

In this sample, this clonotype turned up many times. J is TRBJ1-4 and V is TRBV27, with D unresolved. The CDR3 loop spans 16 amino acids. Germline V gives CDR1 MNHEY, CDR2 SMNVEV (reference sequence). V was trimmed by 0 bases and J by 4 bases, leaving 12 bases between them. In DNA form, the CDR3 reads TGTGCCAGCAGTTTATCTCCCCCCCGGATTAATGAAAAACTGTTTTTT. Translation: CASSLSPPRINEKLFF. Full variable domain (missing parts from reference TRBV27 and TRBJ1-4): EAQVTQNPRYLITVTGKKLTVTCSQNMNHEYMSWYRQDPGLGLRQIYYSMNVEVTDKGDVPEGYKVSRKEKRNFPLILESPSPNQTSLYFCASSLSPPRINEKLFFGSGTQLSVL.

Judged by abundance, this clonotype is medium-sized. The rearrangement joins TRBV11-2 to TRBJ2-2, with D perhaps TRBD1 (5 bases). The V gene lost 5 bases and the J gene lost 0 bases, with 16 bases spanning the gap. Germline V CDR1 and CDR2: SGHAT, FQNNGV. The CDR3 is made up of 17 amino acids. CDR3 sequence reads: CASSHFLWGANTGELFF. CDR3 nucleotides: TGTGCCAGCAGCCATTTCTTGTGGGGCGCGAACACCGGGGAGCTGTTTTTT.

This clonotype was seen ten or more times. The chain carries TRBV28 and TRBJ2-3, with 12 bases lining up with TRBD2. The CDR3 has 17 residues. Germline-derived CDR1 and CDR2 are MDHEN and SYDVKM. V was pared by 4 bases and J by 0 bases, with 5 bases of the junction left unmatched. For the CDR3, the DNA is TGTGCCAGCAGTTCGGGACTAGCGGGCCTGAGCACAGATACGCAGTATTTT. Translated: CASSSGLAGLSTDTQYF. The full variable domain, its missing parts supplied by reference TRBV28 and TRBJ2-3, is DVKVTQSSRYLVKRTGEKVFLECVQDMDHENMFWYRQDPGLGLRLIYFSYDVKMKEKGDIPEGYSVSREKKERFSLILESASTNQTSMYLCASSSGLAGLSTDTQYFGPGTRLTVL.

In its sample, this clonotype was seen many times. CDR3 amino acids: CASSLGSNQPQHF. The CDR3 coding sequence is TGTGCCAGCTCACTAGGGAGCAATCAGCCCCAGCATTTT. J is TRBJ1-5 and V is TRBV18; D remains ambiguous. This CDR3 is 13 amino acids long. CDR1 and CDR2 from the germline V gene are KGHSH and LQKENI. Trimming took 4 bases from V and 1 from J, leaving 5 bases between them.

This clonotype was seen a few times. CDR3 coding DNA: TGCAGTGCTAGAGCAGGCGCGGGGGGTCGGGAGACCCAGTACTTC. Encoded protein: CSARAGAGGRETQYF. The chain couples TRBV20-1 to TRBJ2-5, with 8 bases identical to TRBD2. Trimming took 1 base from V and 5 from J; bases not matched to a gene: 9. The CDR3 is 15 amino acids. CDR1 and CDR2 from the germline V gene are DFQATT and SNEGSKA (reference sequence).

At least ten counts were recorded for this clonotype. This rearrangement joins TRBV18 to TRBJ2-5; a weak D match, TRBD1 (7 bases). Germline assignment: CDR1 KGHSH and CDR2 LQKENI. Trimming took 6 bases from V and 2 from J, leaving 19 bases between them. CDR3 size: 16 residues. In nucleotides, the CDR3 is TGTGCCAGCTCTCACGGGGGACAGCGCAGGCAAGAGACCCAGTACTTC. It is translated as CASSHGGQRRQETQYF.

The chain links TRBV24-1 to TRBJ2-2; 8 bases map to TRBD2. CDR3 length: 16 residues. Germline V gives CDR1 KGHDR, CDR2 SFDVKD. Trimming removed 6 bases from V and 1 base from J; junction bases left unmatched: 6. The CDR3 DNA is TGTGCCACCAGTCTTAGCGGGACTATGAACACCGGGGAGCTGTTTTTT. Translating gives CATSLSGTMNTGELFF.

Many counts were recorded for this clonotype. The chain employs TRBV7-9 and TRBJ2-3; the D call may be TRBD1 or TRBD2 (6 bases each). In germline, CDR1 is SEHNR, CDR2 FQNEAQ (reference sequence). V was clipped by 5 bases and J by 0 bases, with 18 bases between them. CDR3 length: 17 residues. The CDR3 nucleotides are TGTGCCAGCAGCGCGGGACAAGGGTTGACTAGCACAGATACGCAGTATTTT. The encoded protein is CASSAGQGLTSTDTQYF.

This clonotype was seen many times. V is TRBV29-1 and J is TRBJ2-7; TRBD2 aligns across 12 bases. Germline V gives CDR1 SQVTM, CDR2 ANQGSEA. This CDR3 region has 13 residues. The V gene end was trimmed by 5 bases and the J gene end by 6 bases; junction bases not matched to a gene: 5. For the CDR3, the DNA is TGCAGCGTTATGACTAGCGGGAGAGGCGAGCAGTACTTC. This codes for CSVMTSGRGEQYF.

This clonotype was seen more than once but under ten times. The chain is built from TRBV27 and TRBJ2-7; 7 positions agree with TRBD1. The CDR3 loop spans 15 amino acids. The germline V gene has CDR1 MNHEY and CDR2 SMNVEV (reference sequence). V lost 7 bases to trimming and J lost 3 bases; unmatched junction nucleotides: 12. The CDR3 coding sequence is TGTGCCAGCATGCCTCCACAGGCAGGGGGCTACGAGCAGTACTTC. Translating it yields CASMPPQAGGYEQYF.

This clonotype appeared many times. The chain has TRBV19 and TRBJ2-1, with 7 bases identical to TRBD2. Per the germline V gene, CDR1 is LNHDA and CDR2 is SQIVND (reference sequence). This CDR3 contains 15 residues. V lost 10 bases to trimming and J lost 9 bases; unmatched junction nucleotides: 18. For the CDR3, the DNA is TGTGCCACCAAGCGGAGCGGGGAGCGGTTGGGTGAGCAGTTCTTC. As protein: CATKRSGERLGEQFF.

In this sample, this clonotype is medium-sized. The chain is built from TRBV28 and TRBJ1-2; TRBD1 matches at 9 bases. Per the germline V gene, CDR1 is MDHEN and CDR2 is SYDVKM. This CDR3 has 14 residues. The V segment lost 5 bases and the J segment 5 bases; nucleotides outside the gene matches: 6. CDR3 region: CASSRGTGNYGYTF. CDR3 in DNA: TGTGCCAGCAGTCGCGGGACAGGGAATTATGGCTACACCTTC.

Only a few counts were recorded for this clonotype. The chain combines TRBV4-2 with TRBJ2-2; the D is unclear. CDR1 LGHNA and CDR2 YNFKEQ come from the germline V gene. V was cut by 0 bases and J by 6 bases, with 5 bases left in between. The CDR3 spans 13 residues. CDR3 DNA: TGTGCCAGCAGCCAAGATGGCCCCGGGGAGCTGTTTTTT. Its translation is CASSQDGPGELFF.

This clonotype was picked up many times. The V gene is TRBV20-1, the J gene TRBJ2-7; weak D call: TRBD2 (6 bases). Looked up from germline, CDR1 is DFQATT and CDR2 is SNEGSKA (reference sequence). This CDR3 region has 15 residues. The CDR3 DNA reads as TGCAGCGCCAACCCCCCGGGACTCCTGGGGGGAGAGCAGTACTTC. It codes for CSANPPGLLGGEQYF.